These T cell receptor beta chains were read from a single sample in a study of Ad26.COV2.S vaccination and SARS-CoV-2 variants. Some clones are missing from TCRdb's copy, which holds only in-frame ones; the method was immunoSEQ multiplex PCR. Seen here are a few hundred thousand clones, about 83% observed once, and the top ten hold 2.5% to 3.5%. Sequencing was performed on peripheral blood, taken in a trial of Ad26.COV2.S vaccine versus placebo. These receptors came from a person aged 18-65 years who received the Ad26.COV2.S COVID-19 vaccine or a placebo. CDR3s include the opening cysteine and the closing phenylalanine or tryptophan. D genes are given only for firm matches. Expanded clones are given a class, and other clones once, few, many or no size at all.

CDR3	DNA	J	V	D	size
CASSLGFGDRAYEQYF	TGTGCCAGCAGCCTAGGTTTTGGGGACAGGGCCTACGAGCAGTACTTC	TRBJ2-7	TRBV5-6	TRBD1	NA
CASSLRETQYF	TGCGCCAGCAGCTTGAGAGAGACCCAGTACTTC	TRBJ2-5	TRBV5-1	NA	NA
CAWSVGTGPGEAFF	TGTGCCTGGAGTGTAGGGACAGGGCCCGGTGAAGCTTTCTTT	TRBJ1-1	TRBV30	TRBD1	NA
CASSELAGSYNEQFF	TGTGCCAGCAGCGAGCTAGCGGGCTCCTACAATGAGCAGTTCTTC	TRBJ2-1	TRBV7-3	TRBD2	NA
CASSQKDRGSYNEQFF	TGCGCCAGCAGTCAAAAGGACAGGGGATCCTACAATGAGCAGTTCTTC	TRBJ2-1	TRBV23-1	TRBD1	NA
CASSPTGSNEKLFF	TGTGCCAGCAGTCCGACAGGGAGTAATGAAAAACTGTTTTTT	TRBJ1-4	TRBV6-5	TRBD1	NA
CASSLVADEKLFF	TGTGCCAGCAGCTTAGTGGCAGATGAAAAACTGTTTTTT	TRBJ1-4	TRBV7-2	NA	NA
CASSLDRYSYEQYF	TGTGCCAGCAGCCTGGACCGGTATTCCTACGAGCAGTACTTC	TRBJ2-7	TRBV11-1	NA	once
CASSYRLAGVWTGELFF	TGTGCCAGCAGTTATCGACTAGCGGGAGTCTGGACCGGGGAGCTGTTTTTT	TRBJ2-2	TRBV6-2/TRBV6-3	TRBD2	NA
CASSLVVLNTEAFF	TGTGCCAGCAGCTTAGTAGTTTTGAACACTGAAGCTTTCTTT	TRBJ1-1	TRBV7-2	NA	NA
CASRDRGRNYGYTF	TGTGCCAGCAGGGACAGGGGGCGTAACTATGGCTACACCTTC	TRBJ1-2	TRBV6-6	TRBD1	NA
CASSQDREGWNIQYF	TGTGCCAGCAGCCAAGATAGAGAGGGTTGGAACATTCAGTACTTC	TRBJ2-4	TRBV4-2	NA	NA
CASSIWGQKETQYF	TGTGCCAGCAGCATTTGGGGACAGAAAGAGACCCAGTACTTC	TRBJ2-5	TRBV7-2	TRBD1	NA
CASSPGTANYGYTF	TGTGCCAGCTCACCAGGGACGGCTAACTATGGCTACACCTTC	TRBJ1-2	TRBV18	NA	NA
CASSPTPGARNQPQHF	TGTGCCAGCAGTCCAACCCCGGGGGCGCGGAATCAGCCCCAGCATTTT	TRBJ1-5	TRBV27	NA	NA
CASSTTWAGGHNEQFF	TGTGCCAGCAGCACCACCTGGGCAGGGGGCCACAATGAGCAGTTCTTC	TRBJ2-1	TRBV5-4	TRBD1	NA
CSVEGRGGLGYTF	TGCAGCGTCGAGGGAAGGGGGGGACTTGGCTACACCTTC	TRBJ1-2	TRBV29-1	NA	NA
CASTSQGANNEQFF	TGTGCCAGCACCTCTCAGGGGGCAAACAATGAGCAGTTCTTC	TRBJ2-1	TRBV6-5	TRBD1	NA